The next 7 T cell receptor beta chains were all read from a single sample in a study of blood T cell repertoires in COVID-19. Using immunoSEQ multiplex PCR, the repertoire was profiled, and TCRdb retains in-frame clones only, with some absent. The sample lists about 140,000 clones; more than 80% were seen once. The sequenced material came from peripheral blood. These receptors all come from a woman aged 80 or over with acute or convalescent COVID-19.

The genes are TRBV7-2 and TRBJ1-2; D possibly corresponds to TRBD1 (5 bases). Germline V gene lookup returns CDR1 SGHTA and CDR2 FQGNSA. Trimming stripped 5 bases from V and 7 bases from J, with 17 bases between. The CDR3 consists of 14 residues. In nucleotides, the CDR3 is TGTGCCAGCAGCCCCCAAATGGGTAGGGGTGGCTACACCTTC. It specifies CASSPQMGRGGYTF.

As concerns this clone: Other DNA sequences of this sample code for an identical CDR3. V and J are TRBV19 and TRBJ1-1; 7 bases align to TRBD1. The germline V gene has CDR1 LNHDA and CDR2 SQIVND (reference sequence). Trimming took 5 bases from V and 4 from J; bases not matched to a gene: 4. This CDR3 contains 13 residues. The CDR3, as DNA: TGTGCCAGTAGTGCAGCAGGGGGCACTGAAGCTTTCTTT. It encodes CASSAAGGTEAFF.

This clone was seen only once. The V gene is TRBV15, the J gene TRBJ1-3, with D possibly matching TRBD1 (6 bases). The CDR3 covers 15 residues. Germline V lookup: CDR1 LNHNV, CDR2 YYDKDF (reference sequence). The V end was cut by 1 base, the J end by 6 bases, with 13 bases between. The DNA of the CDR3 is TGTGCCACCAGCAGAGGCAGGGGCTCGATAAACACCATATATTTT. It codes for CATSRGRGSINTIYF.

The CDR3 region has the DNA TGTGCCAGCAGCGTAGAAGTAACAGGGGTGGGAAATGAGCAGTTCTTC. Its protein product is CASSVEVTGVGNEQFF. This chain connects TRBV9 to TRBJ2-1, with 7 bases identical to TRBD1. Per germline, CDR1 SGDLS and CDR2 YYNGEE. Trimming took 0 bases from V and 7 from J; bases not matched to a gene: 10. This CDR3 spans 16 amino acids.

The chain carries TRBV7-3 and TRBJ2-3, with TRBD2 identical over 13 bases. This CDR3 has 18 residues. The V gene end was trimmed by 0 bases and the J gene end by 2 bases; junction bases not matched to a gene: 5. CDR1 is SGHTA, CDR2 FQGTGA, per germline. Here the CDR3 reads CASSLTATSGGYTDTQYF. The CDR3, as DNA: TGTGCCAGCAGCTTAACGGCGACTAGCGGGGGGTACACAGATACGCAGTATTTT.

This chain links TRBV7-9 with TRBJ1-2, with D possibly TRBD1 on 5 matching bases. Trimming took 2 bases from V and 2 from J, leaving 15 bases between them. CDR3 length: 16 amino acids. Germline lookup yields CDR1 SEHNR and CDR2 FQNEAQ (reference sequence). The chain's CDR3 is CASSLFGAVANYGYTF. The CDR3 DNA follows: TGTGCCAGCAGCTTATTTGGGGCAGTAGCCAACTATGGCTACACCTTC. Full variable domain (missing parts from reference TRBV7-9 and TRBJ1-2): DTGVSQNPRHKITKRGQNVTFRCDPISEHNRLYWYRQTLGQGPEFLTYFQNEAQLEKSRLLSDRFSAERPKGSFSTLEIQRTEQGDSAMYLCASSLFGAVANYGYTFGSGTRLTVV.

This chain connects TRBV7-2 to TRBJ2-2, with a tentative D call TRBD1 (7 bases). Germline V gives CDR1 SGHTA, CDR2 FQGNSA. Trimming pared 1 base from V and 6 bases from J, leaving 18 bases between. There are 17 residues in the CDR3. The CDR3 DNA follows: TGTGCCAGCAGCTTAGATGGGGTCAGGGGGGCGTCCGGGGAGCTGTTTTTT. This sequence encodes CASSLDGVRGASGELFF.